This TCR beta chain is from a study of cytomegalovirus exposure and HLA in healthy donors. Looking at the study overall: Caucasian-associated ancestry cluster membership applied to under 85% of over 350 genotyped donors.

Whole-study findings and limits: Links to common viral pathogens appeared, in a later analysis, for several of the most significant clusters. In a later analysis, a genetic analysis reported fewer productive-TCR N-insertions in an Asian-associated ancestry cluster than the cohort average. Later on, analysis showed that most CMV-associated TCR beta chains appeared to be HLA-restricted.

Primers for the PCR totalled 60 Vbeta and 13 Jbeta. Assay used: immunoSEQ multiplex PCR; TCRdb lists only in-frame clones, some missing. The top ten hold less than 7.5% of the sample, which has 55,000 to 90,000 clones, around 76% seen once. The CDR3 covers 14 residues. CDR1 LNHNV and CDR2 YYDKDF come from the germline V gene (reference sequence). J gave up 6 bases and V 8 bases, and 8 bases lay outside the gene matches. In regard to this clone: The antigen remains undetermined.

The sequenced sample was PBMCs. V usage is TRBV15 and J usage is TRBJ2-2, with 8 bases identical to TRBD2. This sequence originates from a man aged 50-60 years in good health and CMV-seronegative. Written as DNA, the CDR3 is TGTGCCACCTCGGAGGAGCGGGAGTCCGGGGAGCTGTTTTTT. Encoded protein: CATSEERESGELFF.